This entry features one TCR beta chain sequence. What it recognizes is unknown. The data were obtained in a study of cytomegalovirus exposure and HLA in healthy donors. Study results and limitations: Trimming of TCR beta V- and J-genes showed a link, identified in a later analysis, to a missense DCLRE1C variant.

Amplification used 60 Vbeta primers and 13 Jbeta primers. Generated by immunoSEQ multiplex PCR, the TCRdb table keeps only in-frame clones and is missing some. This sample has some 210,000 clones, with over 80% found just once. Donors were nominally healthy when sampled, though unrecorded immune exposures were likely. This CDR3 comprises 14 residues. Trimming cost V 2 bases and J 7 bases; bases outside gene matches: 2. From germline, CDR1 is SGHVS and CDR2 FNYEAQ. Sequencing was performed on PBMCs. The TCR sequence derives from a woman in her forties or fifties in good health and CMV-seropositive. V is TRBV7-6 and J is TRBJ1-6, with 7 bases that match TRBD1. This CDR3 is CASSLLGQNSPLHF. The DNA for the CDR3 is TGTGCCAGCAGCTTATTGGGACAGAATTCACCCCTCCACTTT.